The source of this TCR beta chain is a study of cytomegalovirus exposure and HLA in healthy donors. Study-wide background: An analysis done earlier identified about 120 million unique TCR beta sequences from approximately 170 million T cells.

A word on this clone: The antigen is not known.

General study points: Highly shared variants forming one cluster were likely a sequencing artifact. Links to common viral pathogens appeared, in a later analysis, for several of the most significant clusters. A previous analysis found most TCR beta V segments productive roughly 87% or roughly 30% of the time.

The PCR contained 60 Vbeta and 13 Jbeta primers. Generated by immunoSEQ multiplex PCR, the TCRdb table keeps only in-frame clones and is missing some. This table has about 140,000 clones, approximately 80% appearing once. Material: PBMCs. This TCR came from a woman between 40 and 55 years old in good health and CMV-seropositive.

Here the CDR3 reads CASNQGQTLTDTQYF. The CDR3 DNA reads TGTGCCAGCAACCAGGGACAGACACTCACAGATACGCAGTATTTT. This rearrangement joins TRBV7-9 to TRBJ2-3, with 7 bases that match TRBD1. V was pared by 7 bases and J by 2 bases, with 9 bases of the junction left unmatched. CDR1 is SEHNR, CDR2 FQNEAQ, per germline (reference sequence). The CDR3 totals 15 residues. Looking up the rest from reference TRBV7-9 and TRBJ2-3 gives the full variable domain: DTGVSQNPRHKITKRGQNVTFRCDPISEHNRLYWYRQTLGQGPEFLTYFQNEAQLEKSRLLSDRFSAERPKGSFSTLEIQRTEQGDSAMYLCASNQGQTLTDTQYFGPGTRLTVL.